The 5 T cell receptor beta chains below all came from one sample that was sequenced in a study of blood T cell repertoires in COVID-19. Profiled with immunoSEQ multiplex PCR; TCRdb holds only in-frame clones, not every one. This table holds fewer than 450,000 clones, around 91% found once. Material: PBMCs or T cells enriched from blood (not recorded which). The receptors originated from a man in his late teens or twenties who had recovered from COVID-19.

The rearrangement joins TRBV5-1 to TRBJ2-5, with 7 bases lining up with TRBD2. The CDR3 extends over 16 amino acids. Germline lookup yields CDR1 SGHRS and CDR2 YFSETQ. Losses at the gene ends were 6 bases for V and 2 bases for J; bases not matched to a gene: 13. The CDR3 is CASTPGSSGAQETQYF. The CDR3 nucleotides are TGCGCCAGCACCCCGGGTTCCAGCGGGGCACAAGAGACCCAGTACTTC.

The rearrangement uses TRBV2 and TRBJ1-5; possible D gene TRBD1, 5 bases. The V end lost 2 bases, the J end lost 3 bases, and 8 bases lay between the germline ends. Germline V CDR1 and CDR2: SNHLY, FYNNEI. The CDR3 runs 14 residues. This chain's CDR3 is CASSEWGPNQPQHF. The CDR3 DNA reads as TGTGCCAGCAGTGAATGGGGCCCCAATCAGCCCCAGCATTTT.

The V gene is TRBV27, the J gene TRBJ2-2; D remains unclear. CDR1 MNHEY and CDR2 SMNVEV come from the germline V gene (reference sequence). The CDR3 has 15 residues. V was clipped by 7 bases and J by 1 base, with 13 bases between them. For the CDR3, the DNA is TGTGCCAGCACCGCAAAGCCTCGGAACACCGGGGAGCTGTTTTTT. Translating gives CASTAKPRNTGELFF.

This chain links TRBV7-2 with TRBJ1-2; unclear D gene. The CDR3 is made up of 14 amino acids. Looked up from germline, CDR1 is SGHTA and CDR2 is FQGNSA. V was trimmed by 1 base and J by 5 bases, leaving 11 bases between them. CDR3 sequence (DNA): TGTGCCAGCAGCTTAGAGCAGGATCCTTATGGCTACACCTTC. It encodes CASSLEQDPYGYTF. The full variable domain, completed using reference TRBV7-2 and TRBJ1-2, is GAGVSQSPSNKVTEKGKDVELRCDPISGHTALYWYRQSLGQGLEFLIYFQGNSAPDKSGLPSDRFSAERTGGSVSTLTIQRTQQEDSAVYLCASSLEQDPYGYTFGSGTRLTVV.

This clone has a handful of counts. The J gene is TRBJ1-3, the V gene TRBV7-2, with D possibly being TRBD1 (6 bases). The CDR3 is made up of 16 amino acids. The germline V gene has CDR1 SGHTA and CDR2 FQGNSA. Trimming stripped 5 bases from V and 4 bases from J, with 18 bases between. The CDR3 sequence is CASSPTGGAGGNTIYF. CDR3 nucleotide sequence: TGTGCCAGCAGCCCTACGGGGGGGGCTGGAGGAAACACCATATATTTT.